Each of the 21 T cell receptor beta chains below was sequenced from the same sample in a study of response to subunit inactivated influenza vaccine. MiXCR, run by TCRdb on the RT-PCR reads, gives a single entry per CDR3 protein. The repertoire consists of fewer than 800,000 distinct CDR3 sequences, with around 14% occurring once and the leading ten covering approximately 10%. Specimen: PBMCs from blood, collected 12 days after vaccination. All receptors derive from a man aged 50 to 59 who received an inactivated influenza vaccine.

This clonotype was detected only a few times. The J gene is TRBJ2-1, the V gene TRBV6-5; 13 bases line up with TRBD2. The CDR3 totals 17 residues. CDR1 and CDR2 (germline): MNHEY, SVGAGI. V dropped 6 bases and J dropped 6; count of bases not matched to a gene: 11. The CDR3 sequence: CASSYGMGLAGPNEQFF. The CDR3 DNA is TGTGCCAGCAGCTACGGAATGGGACTAGCGGGGCCCAATGAGCAGTTCTTC.

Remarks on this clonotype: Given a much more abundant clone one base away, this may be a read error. CDR3 in amino acids: CVSSPRPTDLGGYTF. As DNA, the CDR3 is TGTGTCAGCAGTCCCCGCCCGACCGATCTCGGTGGCTACACCTTC. The genes are TRBV12-3 or TRBV12-4 and TRBJ1-2; unclear D gene. This CDR3 is 15 amino acids long.

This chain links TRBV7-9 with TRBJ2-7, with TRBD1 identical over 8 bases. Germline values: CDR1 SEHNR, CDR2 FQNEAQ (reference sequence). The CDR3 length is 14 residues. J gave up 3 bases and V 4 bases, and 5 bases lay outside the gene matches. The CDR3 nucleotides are TGTGCCAGCAGCTCATCGGACAGGGTCTACGAGCAGTACTTC. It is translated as CASSSSDRVYEQYF. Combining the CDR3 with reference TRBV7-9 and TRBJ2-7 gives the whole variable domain DTGVSQNPRHKITKRGQNVTFRCDPISEHNRLYWYRQTLGQGPEFLTYFQNEAQLEKSRLLSDRFSAERPKGSFSTLEIQRTEQGDSAMYLCASSSSDRVYEQYFGPGTRLTVT.

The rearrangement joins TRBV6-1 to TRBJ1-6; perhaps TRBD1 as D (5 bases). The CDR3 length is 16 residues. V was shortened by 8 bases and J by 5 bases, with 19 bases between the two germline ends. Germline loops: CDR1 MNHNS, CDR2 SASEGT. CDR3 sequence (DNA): TGTGCCAGCTGGACTGGGGCAGGGTTGCATAATTCACCCCTCCACTTT. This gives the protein CASWTGAGLHNSPLHF.

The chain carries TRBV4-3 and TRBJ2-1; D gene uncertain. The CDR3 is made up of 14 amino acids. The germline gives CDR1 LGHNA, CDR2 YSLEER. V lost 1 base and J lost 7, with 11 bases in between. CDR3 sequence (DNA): TGCGCCAGCAGCCAAGGGGAAAACGGGAATGAGCAGTTCTTC. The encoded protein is CASSQGENGNEQFF.

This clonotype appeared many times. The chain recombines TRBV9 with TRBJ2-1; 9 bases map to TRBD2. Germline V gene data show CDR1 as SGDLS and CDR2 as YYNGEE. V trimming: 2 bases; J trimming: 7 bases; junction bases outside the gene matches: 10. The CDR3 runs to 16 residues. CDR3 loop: CASSVRGGALGNEQFF. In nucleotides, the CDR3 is TGTGCCAGCAGCGTCCGCGGGGGGGCACTGGGGAATGAGCAGTTCTTC.

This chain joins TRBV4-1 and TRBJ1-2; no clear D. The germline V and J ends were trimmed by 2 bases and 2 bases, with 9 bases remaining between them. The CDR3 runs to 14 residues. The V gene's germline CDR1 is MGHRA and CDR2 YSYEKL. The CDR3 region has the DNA TGCGCCAGCAGCCAAATCACAGAAAACTATGGCTACACCTTC. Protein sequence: CASSQITENYGYTF.

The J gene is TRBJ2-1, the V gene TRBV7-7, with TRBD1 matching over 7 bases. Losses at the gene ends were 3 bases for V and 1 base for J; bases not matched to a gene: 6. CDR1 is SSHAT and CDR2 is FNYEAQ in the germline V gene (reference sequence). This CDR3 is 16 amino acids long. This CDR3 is CASSLATGVSYNEQFF. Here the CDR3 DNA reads TGTGCCAGCAGCTTGGCCACAGGGGTATCCTACAATGAGCAGTTCTTC. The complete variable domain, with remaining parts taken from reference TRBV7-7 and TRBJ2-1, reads GAGVSQSPRYKVTKRGQDVTLRCDPISSHATLYWYQQALGQGPEFLTYFNYEAQPDKSGLPSDRFSAERPEGSISTLTIQRTEQRDSAMYRCASSLATGVSYNEQFFGPGTRLTVL.

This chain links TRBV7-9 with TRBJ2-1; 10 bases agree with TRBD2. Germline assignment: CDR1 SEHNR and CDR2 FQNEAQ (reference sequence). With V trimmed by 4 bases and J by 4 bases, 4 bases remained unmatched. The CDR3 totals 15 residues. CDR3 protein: CASSSGTSAYNEQFF. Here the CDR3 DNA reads TGTGCCAGCAGCTCCGGGACTAGCGCTTACAATGAGCAGTTCTTC.

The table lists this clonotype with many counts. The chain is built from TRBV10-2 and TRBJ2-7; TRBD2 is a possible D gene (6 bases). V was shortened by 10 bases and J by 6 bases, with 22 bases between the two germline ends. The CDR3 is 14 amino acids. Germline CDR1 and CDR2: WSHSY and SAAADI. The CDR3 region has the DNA TGCGCCACTTCGACTAGACGGATCCTTGGCGAGCAGTACTTC. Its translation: CATSTRRILGEQYF.

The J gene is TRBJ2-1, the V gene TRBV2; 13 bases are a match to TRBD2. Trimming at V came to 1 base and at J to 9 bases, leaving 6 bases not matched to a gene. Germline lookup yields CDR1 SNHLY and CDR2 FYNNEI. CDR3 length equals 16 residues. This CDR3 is CASSEGTSGRGIEQFF. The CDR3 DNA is TGTGCCAGCAGTGAAGGGACTAGCGGGAGAGGTATTGAGCAGTTCTTC.

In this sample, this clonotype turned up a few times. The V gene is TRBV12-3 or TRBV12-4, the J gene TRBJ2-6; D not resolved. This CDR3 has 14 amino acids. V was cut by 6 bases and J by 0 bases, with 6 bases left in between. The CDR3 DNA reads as TGTGCCAGCAGACACAGCTCTGGGGCCAACGTCCTGACTTTC. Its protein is CASRHSSGANVLTF.

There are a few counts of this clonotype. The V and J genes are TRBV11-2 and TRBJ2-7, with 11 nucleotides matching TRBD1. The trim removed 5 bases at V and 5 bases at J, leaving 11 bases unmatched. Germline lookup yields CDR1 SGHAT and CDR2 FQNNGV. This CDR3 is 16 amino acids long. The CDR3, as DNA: TGTGCCAGCAGCGTACGTCTCGGACAGGGGGCCCACGAGCAGTACTTC. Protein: CASSVRLGQGAHEQYF.

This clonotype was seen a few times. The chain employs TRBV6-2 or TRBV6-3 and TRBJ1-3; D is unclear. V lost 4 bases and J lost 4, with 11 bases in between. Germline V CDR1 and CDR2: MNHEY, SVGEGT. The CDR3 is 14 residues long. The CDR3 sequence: CASSSAGRGNTIYF. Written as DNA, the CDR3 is TGTGCCAGCAGTTCGGCGGGGAGAGGAAACACCATATATTTT.

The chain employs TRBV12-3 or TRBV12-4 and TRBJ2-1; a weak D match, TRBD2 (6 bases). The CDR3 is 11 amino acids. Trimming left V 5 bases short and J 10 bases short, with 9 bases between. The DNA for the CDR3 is TGTGCCAGCAGTGGGAGGACAGAGCAGTTCTTC. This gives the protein CASSGRTEQFF.

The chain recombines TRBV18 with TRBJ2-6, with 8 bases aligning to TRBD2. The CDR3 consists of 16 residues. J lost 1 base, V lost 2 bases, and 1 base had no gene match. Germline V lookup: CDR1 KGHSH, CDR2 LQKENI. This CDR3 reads CASSPAGGSGANVLTF. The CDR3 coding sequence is TGTGCCAGCTCACCAGCGGGGGGTTCTGGGGCCAACGTCCTGACTTTC.

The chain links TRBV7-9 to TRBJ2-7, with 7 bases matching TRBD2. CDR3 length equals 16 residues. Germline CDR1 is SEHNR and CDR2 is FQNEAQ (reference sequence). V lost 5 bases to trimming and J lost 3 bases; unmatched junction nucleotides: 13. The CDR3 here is CASSPTPLAGVYEQYF. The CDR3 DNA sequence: TGTGCCAGCAGCCCCACCCCTCTGGCGGGAGTCTACGAGCAGTACTTC.

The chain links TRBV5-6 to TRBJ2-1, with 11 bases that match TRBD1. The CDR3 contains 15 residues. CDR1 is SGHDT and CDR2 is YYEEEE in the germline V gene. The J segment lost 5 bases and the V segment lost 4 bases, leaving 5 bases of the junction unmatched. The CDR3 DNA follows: TGTGCCAGCAGCCCCGGACAGGGGGCTCACAATGAGCAGTTCTTC. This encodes CASSPGQGAHNEQFF.

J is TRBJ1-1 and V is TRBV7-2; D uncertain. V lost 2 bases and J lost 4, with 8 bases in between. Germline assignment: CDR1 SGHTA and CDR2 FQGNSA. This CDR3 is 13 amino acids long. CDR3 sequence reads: CASSLQQITEAFF. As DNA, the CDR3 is TGTGCCAGCAGCTTACAACAAATCACTGAAGCTTTCTTT. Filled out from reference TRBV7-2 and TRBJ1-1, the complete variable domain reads GAGVSQSPSNKVTEKGKDVELRCDPISGHTALYWYRQSLGQGLEFLIYFQGNSAPDKSGLPSDRFSAERTGGSVSTLTIQRTQQEDSAVYLCASSLQQITEAFFGQGTRLTVV.

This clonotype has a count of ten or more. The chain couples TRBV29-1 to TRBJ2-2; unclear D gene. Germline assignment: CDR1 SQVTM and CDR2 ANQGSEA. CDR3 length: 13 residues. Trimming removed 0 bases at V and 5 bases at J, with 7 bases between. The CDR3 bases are TGCAGCGTTGAAGAGGGTTTGACCGGGGAGCTGTTTTTT. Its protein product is CSVEEGLTGELFF.

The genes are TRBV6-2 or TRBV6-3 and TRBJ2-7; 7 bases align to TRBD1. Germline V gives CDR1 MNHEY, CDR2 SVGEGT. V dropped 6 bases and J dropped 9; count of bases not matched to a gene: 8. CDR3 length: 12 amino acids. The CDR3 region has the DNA TGTGCCAGCAGGGGGACAGTCCCTGCGCAGTACTTC. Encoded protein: CASRGTVPAQYF.